This TCR beta chain came from a study of blood T cells in healthy people across ages. V lost 0 bases to trimming and J lost 2 bases; unmatched junction nucleotides: 7. CDR1 and CDR2 from the germline V gene are SGHRS and YFSETQ. The CDR3 has 16 amino acids. A second roughly 7 to 12 cycle PCR used barcoded and J-beta primers. Every individual sample yielded 2.5 million or more paired-end reads (each containing CDR3). From the 5' RACE reads, TCRdb called clonotypes with MiXCR, one entry per CDR3 protein. In the table there are over 950,000 distinct CDR3 sequences, 51% of which are singletons. This chain joins TRBV5-1 and TRBJ2-7; 8 bases are a match to TRBD1. The receptor comes from a woman aged 60 to 75 in good health. Sequencing was performed on blood. CDR3 region: CASSLAPGTGAYEQYF. The CDR3 DNA reads as TGCGCCAGCAGCTTGGCCCCCGGGACAGGCGCCTACGAGCAGTACTTC. Full variable domain (outside the CDR3, taken from reference TRBV5-1 and TRBJ2-7): KAGVTQTPRYLIKTRGQQVTLSCSPISGHRSVSWYQQTPGQGLQFLFEYFSETQRNKGNFPGRFSGRQFSNSRSEMNVSTLELGDSALYLCASSLAPGTGAYEQYFGPGTRLTVT.